The entry below gives a single TCR beta chain sequence along with its context. Its antigen remains unknown. This CDR3 region has 13 residues. Germline assignment: CDR1 MNHNS and CDR2 SASEGT. The V gene lost 3 bases and the J gene lost 8 bases, with 11 bases spanning the gap. This record belongs to a study of T cell repertoires in cytomegalovirus infection. Study findings and constraints: HLA-C-restricted CMV clonotypes gave the most frequent clonotype in two of eight donors.

Using its own MiXCR run on the reads, TCRdb lists one record per CDR3 protein. The sample gives nearly 450,000 distinct CDR3 sequences, roughly 30% of which show up once; about 13% is in the top ten. This rearrangement joins TRBV6-1 to TRBJ2-1; D may be TRBD1 (6 bases). The TCR originated in a human donor in good health (CMV status not recorded). Some clones in this sample may be carry-over from other donors' samples. Sequencing was carried out using PBMCs. The CDR3 nucleotides are TGTGCCAGCAGTGAGCGGTACAGGGATGAGCAGTTCTTC. This encodes CASSERYRDEQFF.